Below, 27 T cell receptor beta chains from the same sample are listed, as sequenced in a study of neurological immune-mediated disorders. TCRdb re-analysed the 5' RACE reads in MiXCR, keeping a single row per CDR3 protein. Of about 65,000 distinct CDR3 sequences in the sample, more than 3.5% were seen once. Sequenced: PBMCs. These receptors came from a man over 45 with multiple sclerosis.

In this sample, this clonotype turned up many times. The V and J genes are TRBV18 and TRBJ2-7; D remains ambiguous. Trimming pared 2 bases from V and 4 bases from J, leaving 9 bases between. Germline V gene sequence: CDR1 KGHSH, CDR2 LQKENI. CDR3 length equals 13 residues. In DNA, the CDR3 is TGTGCCAGCTCACCAGTACAAAGATACGAGCAGTACTTC. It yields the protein CASSPVQRYEQYF.

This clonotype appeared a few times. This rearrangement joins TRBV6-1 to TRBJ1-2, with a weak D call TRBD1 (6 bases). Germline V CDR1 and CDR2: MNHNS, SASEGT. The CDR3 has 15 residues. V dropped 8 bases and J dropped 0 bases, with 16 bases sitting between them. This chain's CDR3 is CASQGGPGSNYGYTF. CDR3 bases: TGTGCCAGCCAAGGGGGTCCGGGGTCTAACTATGGCTACACCTTC.

Written as DNA, the CDR3 is TGCGCCGACCGTCAACAACCGCGCTCCTACGAGCAGTACTTC. As protein: CADRQQPRSYEQYF. This chain joins TRBV5-1 and TRBJ2-7; no definite D call. CDR1 is SGHRS and CDR2 is YFSETQ in the germline V gene. V shed 10 bases and J shed 0 bases, with 17 bases lying between them. The length of the CDR3 is 14 residues.

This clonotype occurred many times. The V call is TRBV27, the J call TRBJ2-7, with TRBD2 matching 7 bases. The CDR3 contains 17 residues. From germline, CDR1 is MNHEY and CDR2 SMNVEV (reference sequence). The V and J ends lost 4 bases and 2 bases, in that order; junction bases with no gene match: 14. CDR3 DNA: TGTGCCAGCAGTTCTTCTGCGGGGGATGGGGGAACCTACGAGCAGTACGTC. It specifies CASSSSAGDGGTYEQYV.

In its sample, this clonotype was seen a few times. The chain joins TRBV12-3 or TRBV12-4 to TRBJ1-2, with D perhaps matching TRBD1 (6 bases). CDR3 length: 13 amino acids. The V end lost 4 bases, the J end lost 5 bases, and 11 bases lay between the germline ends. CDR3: CASSYRQGYGYTF. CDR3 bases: TGTGCCAGCAGTTATCGGCAGGGGTATGGCTACACCTTC.

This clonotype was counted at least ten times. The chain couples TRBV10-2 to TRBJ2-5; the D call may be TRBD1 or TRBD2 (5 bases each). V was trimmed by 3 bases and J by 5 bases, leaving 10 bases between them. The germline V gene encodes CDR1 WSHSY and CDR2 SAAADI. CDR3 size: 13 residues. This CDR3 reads CASSDYRDETQYF. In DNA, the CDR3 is TGCGCCAGCAGTGACTACCGGGACGAGACCCAGTACTTC.

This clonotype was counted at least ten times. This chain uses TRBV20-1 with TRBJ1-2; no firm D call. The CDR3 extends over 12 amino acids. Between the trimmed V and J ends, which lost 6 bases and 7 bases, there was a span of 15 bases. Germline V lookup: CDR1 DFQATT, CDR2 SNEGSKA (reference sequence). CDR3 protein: CSASDSIGGYTF. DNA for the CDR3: TGCAGTGCCTCGGACTCTATCGGTGGCTACACCTTC.

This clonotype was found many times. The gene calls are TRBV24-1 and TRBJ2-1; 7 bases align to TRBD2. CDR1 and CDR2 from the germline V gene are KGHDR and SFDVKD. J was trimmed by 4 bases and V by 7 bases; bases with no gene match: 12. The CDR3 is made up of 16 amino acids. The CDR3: CATSVGGGGGYNEQFF. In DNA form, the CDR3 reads TGTGCCACCAGCGTCGGCGGCGGGGGAGGGTACAATGAGCAGTTCTTC.

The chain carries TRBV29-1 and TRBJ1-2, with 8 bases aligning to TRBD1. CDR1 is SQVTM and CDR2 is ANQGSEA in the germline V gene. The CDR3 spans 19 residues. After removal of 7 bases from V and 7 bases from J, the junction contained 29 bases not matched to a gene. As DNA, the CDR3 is TGCAGCGCTGCACCCTGGGCTCCCCCCCGGAGGACAGGGCTAGGTGGCTACACCTTC. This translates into CSAAPWAPPRRTGLGGYTF.

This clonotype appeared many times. CDR3 residues: CATSRDRGSTDTQYF. CDR3 coding DNA: TGTGCCACCAGCAGGGACAGGGGGTCCACAGATACGCAGTATTTT. The V call is TRBV15, the J call TRBJ2-3, with 10 nucleotides matching TRBD1. Germline V gives CDR1 LNHNV, CDR2 YYDKDF (reference sequence). The CDR3 is 15 amino acids. The V segment lost 3 bases and the J segment 2 bases; nucleotides outside the gene matches: 2.

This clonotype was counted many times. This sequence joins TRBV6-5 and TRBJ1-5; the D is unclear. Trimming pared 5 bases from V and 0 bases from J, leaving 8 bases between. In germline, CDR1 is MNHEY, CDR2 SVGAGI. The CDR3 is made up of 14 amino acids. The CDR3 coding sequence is TGTGCCAGCAGTAGACGGAGTAGCAATCAGCCCCAGCATTTT. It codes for CASSRRSSNQPQHF.

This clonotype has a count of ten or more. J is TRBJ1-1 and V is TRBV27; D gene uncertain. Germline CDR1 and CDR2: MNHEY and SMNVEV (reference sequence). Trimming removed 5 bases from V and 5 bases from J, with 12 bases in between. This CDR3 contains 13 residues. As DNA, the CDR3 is TGTGCCAGCAGTCCCTCCCGGGTAACTGAAGCTTTCTTT. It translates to CASSPSRVTEAFF.

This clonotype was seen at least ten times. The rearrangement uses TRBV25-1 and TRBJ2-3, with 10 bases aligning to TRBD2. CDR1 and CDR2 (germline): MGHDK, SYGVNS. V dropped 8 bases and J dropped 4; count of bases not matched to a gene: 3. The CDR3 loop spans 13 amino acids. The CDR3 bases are TGTGCCAGCGGGCTAGCGGGGGCAGATACGCAGTATTTT. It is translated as CASGLAGADTQYF.

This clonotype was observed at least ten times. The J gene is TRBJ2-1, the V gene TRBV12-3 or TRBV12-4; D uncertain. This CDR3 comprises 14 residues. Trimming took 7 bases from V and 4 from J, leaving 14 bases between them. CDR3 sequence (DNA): TGTGCCAGCAAGAAAAGGTTGGTGTACAATGAGCAGTTCTTC. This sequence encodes CASKKRLVYNEQFF.

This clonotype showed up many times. The CDR3 here is CASSSRWLGSGANYGYTF. In DNA form, the CDR3 reads TGTGCCAGCAGCTCCCGATGGCTAGGGTCGGGAGCTAACTATGGCTACACCTTC. This chain links TRBV7-8 with TRBJ1-2; D remains unclear. V shed 4 bases and J shed 0 bases, with 21 bases lying between them. Per the germline V gene, CDR1 is SGHVS and CDR2 is FQNEAQ. This CDR3 is built from 18 residues.

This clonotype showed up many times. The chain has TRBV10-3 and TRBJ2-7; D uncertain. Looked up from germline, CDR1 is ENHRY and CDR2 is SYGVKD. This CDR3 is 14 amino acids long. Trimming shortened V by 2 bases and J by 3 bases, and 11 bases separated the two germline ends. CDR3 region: CAISEGLGVYEQYV. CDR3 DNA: TGTGCCATCAGTGAGGGGCTGGGCGTCTACGAGCAGTACGTC.

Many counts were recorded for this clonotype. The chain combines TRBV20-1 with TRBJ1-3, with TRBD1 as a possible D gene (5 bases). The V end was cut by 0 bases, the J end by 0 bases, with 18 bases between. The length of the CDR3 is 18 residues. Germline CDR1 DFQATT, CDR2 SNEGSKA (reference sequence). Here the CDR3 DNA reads TGCAGTGCTAGAGAAGGTAGTAGGGGACGGAACTCTGGAAACACCATATATTTT. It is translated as CSAREGSRGRNSGNTIYF.

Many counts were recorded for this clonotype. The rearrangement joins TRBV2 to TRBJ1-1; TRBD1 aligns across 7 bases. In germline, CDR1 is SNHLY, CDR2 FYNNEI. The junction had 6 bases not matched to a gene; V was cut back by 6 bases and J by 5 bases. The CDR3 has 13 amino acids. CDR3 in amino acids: CASSAQQGTEAFF. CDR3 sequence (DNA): TGTGCCAGCAGCGCTCAACAGGGGACTGAAGCTTTCTTT.

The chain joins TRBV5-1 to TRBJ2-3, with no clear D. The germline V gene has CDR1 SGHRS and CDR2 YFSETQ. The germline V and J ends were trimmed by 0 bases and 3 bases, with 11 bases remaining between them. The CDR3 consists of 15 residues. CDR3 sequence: CASSLVGFWTDTQYF. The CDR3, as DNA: TGCGCCAGCAGCTTGGTGGGGTTTTGGACAGATACGCAGTATTTT.

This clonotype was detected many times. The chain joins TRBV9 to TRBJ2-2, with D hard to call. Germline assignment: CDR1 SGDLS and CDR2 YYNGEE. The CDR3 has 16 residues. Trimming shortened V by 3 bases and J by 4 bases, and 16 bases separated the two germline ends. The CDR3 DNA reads TGTGCCAGCAGCGATGGTGAGCAGGAGATCACCGGGGAGCTGTTTTTT. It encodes CASSDGEQEITGELFF.

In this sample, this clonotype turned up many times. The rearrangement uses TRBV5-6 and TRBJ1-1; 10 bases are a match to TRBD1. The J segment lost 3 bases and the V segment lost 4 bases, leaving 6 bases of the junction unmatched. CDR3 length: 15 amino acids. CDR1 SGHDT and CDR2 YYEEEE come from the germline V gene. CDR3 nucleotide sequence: TGTGCCAGCAGCCCGGGACAGGGGTTCGACACTGAAGCTTTCTTT. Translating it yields CASSPGQGFDTEAFF.

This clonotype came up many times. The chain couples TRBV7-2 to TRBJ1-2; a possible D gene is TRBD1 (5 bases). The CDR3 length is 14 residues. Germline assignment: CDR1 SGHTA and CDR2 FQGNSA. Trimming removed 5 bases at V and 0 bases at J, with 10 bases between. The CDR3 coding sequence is TGTGCCAGCAGCCCTGAGGGACCTAACTATGGCTACACCTTC. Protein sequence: CASSPEGPNYGYTF. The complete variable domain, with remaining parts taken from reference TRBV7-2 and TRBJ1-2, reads GAGVSQSPSNKVTEKGKDVELRCDPISGHTALYWYRQSLGQGLEFLIYFQGNSAPDKSGLPSDRFSAERTGGSVSTLTIQRTQQEDSAVYLCASSPEGPNYGYTFGSGTRLTVV.

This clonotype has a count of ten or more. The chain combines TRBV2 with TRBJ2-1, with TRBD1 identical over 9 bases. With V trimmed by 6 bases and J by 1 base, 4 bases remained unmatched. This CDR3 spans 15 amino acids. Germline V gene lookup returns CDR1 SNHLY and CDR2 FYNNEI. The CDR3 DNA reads TGTGCCAGCAGAGGCGACAGGGGGTCCTACAATGAGCAGTTCTTC. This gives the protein CASRGDRGSYNEQFF.

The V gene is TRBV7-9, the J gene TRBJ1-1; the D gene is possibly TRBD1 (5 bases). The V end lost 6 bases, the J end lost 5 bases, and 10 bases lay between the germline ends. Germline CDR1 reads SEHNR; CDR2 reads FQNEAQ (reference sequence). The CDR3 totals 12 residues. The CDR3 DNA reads TGTGCCAGCAGTACCGGGGGGACTGAAGCTTTCTTT. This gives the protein CASSTGGTEAFF. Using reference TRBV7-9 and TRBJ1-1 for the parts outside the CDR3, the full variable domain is DTGVSQNPRHKITKRGQNVTFRCDPISEHNRLYWYRQTLGQGPEFLTYFQNEAQLEKSRLLSDRFSAERPKGSFSTLEIQRTEQGDSAMYLCASSTGGTEAFFGQGTRLTVV.

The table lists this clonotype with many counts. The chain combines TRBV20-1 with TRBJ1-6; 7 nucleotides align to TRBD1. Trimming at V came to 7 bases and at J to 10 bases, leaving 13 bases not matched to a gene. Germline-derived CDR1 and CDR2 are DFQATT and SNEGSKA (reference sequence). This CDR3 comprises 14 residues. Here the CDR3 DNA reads TGCAGTGGTCAGCGACAGGGCGGTTACTCACCCCTCCACTTT. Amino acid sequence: CSGQRQGGYSPLHF.

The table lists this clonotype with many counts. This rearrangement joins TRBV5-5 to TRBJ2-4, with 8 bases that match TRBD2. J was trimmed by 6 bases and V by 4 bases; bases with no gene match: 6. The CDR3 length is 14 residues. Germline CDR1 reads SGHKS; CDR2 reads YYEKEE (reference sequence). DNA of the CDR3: TGTGCCAGCAGCCCGACGGGGGGGCCAAACATTCAGTACTTC. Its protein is CASSPTGGPNIQYF.

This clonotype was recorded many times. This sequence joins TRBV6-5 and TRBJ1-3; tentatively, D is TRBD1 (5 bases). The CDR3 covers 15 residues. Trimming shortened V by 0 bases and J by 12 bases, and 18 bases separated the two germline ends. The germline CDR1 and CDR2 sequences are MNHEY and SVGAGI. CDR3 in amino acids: CASSYSSSEGYGIYF. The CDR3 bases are TGTGCCAGCAGTTACTCGAGTTCGGAGGGGTACGGCATATATTTT.